A selection of T cell receptor beta chains follows, all from one sample in a study of EBV T-cell therapy then PD-1 blockade in nasopharyngeal carcinoma. Repertoires were generated with immunoSEQ multiplex PCR, while TCRdb's copy carries only in-frame clones and drops some. Counted here are 17,000 or so clones, roughly 88% occurring once; the ten biggest clones make up about 32%. No antigen has been assigned to these receptors. Here the sequenced sample was CD8+ T cells from blood, taken at day 0 from a patient whose treatment included autologous EBV-specific T cells and nivolumab. Receptors were obtained from a man aged 35-49 years with nasopharyngeal carcinoma. Both conserved end residues are part of each CDR3. The D gene is left open where the match is weak. Clone size appears in some rows only: once, few, many, or a class for an expanded clone.

TRBV25-1	.	TRBJ1-6	TRBD1	CASSEKGAGLWYSPLHF	TGTGCCAGCAGTGAGAAGGGGGCGGGCCTTTGGTATTCACCCCTCCACTTT
TRBV6-1	.	TRBJ2-7	TRBD1	CASSEALGTGSYEQYF	TGTGCCAGCAGTGAAGCGCTTGGGACAGGCTCCTACGAGCAGTACTTC
TRBV11-3	.	TRBJ1-1	TRBD1	CASSSWGQPGTEAFF	TGTGCCAGCAGCTCTTGGGGACAGCCGGGGACTGAAGCTTTCTTT
TRBV4-3	few	TRBJ2-7	.	CASSQDAPLGPYFREQYF	TGCGCCAGCAGCCAAGATGCCCCCTTAGGACCGTATTTCCGCGAGCAGTACTTC
TRBV5-4	.	TRBJ1-2	.	CASSGQENGYGYTF	TGTGCCAGCAGCGGGCAGGAGAATGGTTATGGCTACACCTTC
TRBV28	.	TRBJ1-2	.	CASSSPRAYDYGYTF	TGTGCCAGCAGTTCGCCCCGGGCTTATGACTATGGCTACACCTTC
TRBV6-1	.	TRBJ1-3	.	CASSENEDSGNTIYF	TGTGCCAGCAGTGAAAACGAAGACTCTGGAAACACCATATATTTT
TRBV5-4	few	TRBJ2-3	.	CASSLSASSTDTQYF	TGTGCCAGCAGCTTGAGCGCCAGCAGCACAGATACGCAGTATTTT
TRBV7-9	few	TRBJ1-3	TRBD1	CAPTRGDGNTIYF	TGTGCACCGACCAGGGGGGACGGAAACACCATATATTTT
TRBV5-8	.	TRBJ1-3	.	CASSLNRELTGNTIYF	TGTGCCAGCAGCTTGAACAGGGAACTAACTGGAAACACCATATATTTT
TRBV9	.	TRBJ1-1	.	CASSVGVRNTEAFF	TGTGCCAGCAGCGTAGGGGTCAGGAACACTGAAGCTTTCTTT
TRBV11-3	.	TRBJ2-1	TRBD1	CASSSAIIGTGGNNEQFF	TGTGCCAGCAGCTCCGCCATAATCGGGACAGGGGGCAACAATGAGCAGTTCTTC
TRBV15	.	TRBJ2-5	.	CATSIPRGLQETQYF	TGTGCCACCAGCATCCCCAGGGGTTTACAAGAGACCCAGTACTTC
TRBV7-8	.	TRBJ2-1	TRBD2	CASSFGLAGGVSYNEQFF	TGTGCCAGCAGCTTTGGACTAGCGGGGGGAGTAAGCTACAATGAGCAGTTCTTC
TRBV2	.	TRBJ2-7	.	CASNPNEQYF	TGTGCCAGCAACCCCAACGAGCAGTACTTC
TRBV5-4	once	TRBJ1-4	.	CASSLEQREEKLFF	TGTGCCAGCAGCTTGGAACAGAGGGAAGAAAAACTGTTTTTT
TRBV5-4	.	TRBJ2-3	.	CASSQVAINIADTQYF	TGTGCCAGCAGCCAAGTAGCCATAAACATCGCAGATACGCAGTATTTT
TRBV28	.	TRBJ1-6	.	CASSLQQVNSPLHF	TGTGCCAGCAGTTTACAACAGGTGAATTCACCCCTCCACTTT
TRBV11-3	once	TRBJ2-7	TRBD2	CASSPGRGGVYREQYF	TGTGCCAGCAGCCCAGGACGTGGGGGGGTTTACCGCGAGCAGTACTTC
TRBV7-9	.	TRBJ2-5	TRBD2	CASSPGAGGYQETQYF	TGTGCCAGCAGCCCTGGCGCGGGGGGGTACCAAGAGACCCAGTACTTC
TRBV29-1	large	TRBJ2-1	TRBD1	CSVGQGSSEQFF	TGCAGCGTTGGACAGGGTTCGTCTGAGCAGTTCTTC
TRBV27	.	TRBJ2-7	TRBD1	CASSFHDRVEQYF	TGTGCCAGCAGTTTCCATGACAGGGTCGAGCAGTACTTC
TRBV5-1	once	TRBJ2-7	.	CASQLTSGAYEQYF	TGCGCCAGCCAGCTTACATCGGGGGCGTACGAGCAGTACTTC
TRBV4-1	.	TRBJ1-4	.	CASSQPLGKLFF	TGCGCCAGCAGCCAGCCCCTAGGAAAACTGTTTTTT
TRBV2	.	TRBJ2-3	.	CASSLTRSDTQYF	TGTGCCAGCAGCCTTACACGTTCCGATACGCAGTATTTT
TRBV29-1	.	TRBJ2-3	.	CSVADGAGRDTQYF	TGCAGCGTTGCCGACGGGGCTGGCAGAGATACGCAGTATTTT
TRBV27	.	TRBJ2-7	TRBD2	CASSPPRGVLSYEQYF	TGTGCCAGCAGTCCCCCCCGGGGGGTCCTCTCCTACGAGCAGTACTTC
TRBV6-4	few	TRBJ2-1	TRBD2	CASSPGSGEYNEQFF	TGTGCCAGCAGTCCGGGGAGCGGGGAGTACAATGAGCAGTTCTTC
TRBV27	.	TRBJ2-1	.	CASSPSGVENNEQFF	TGTGCCAGCAGTCCCTCAGGGGTCGAAAACAATGAGCAGTTCTTC
TRBV2	.	TRBJ1-1	.	CATKGTEAFF	TGTGCCACCAAAGGCACTGAAGCTTTCTTT
TRBV20-1	.	TRBJ1-2	.	CSAERNYGYTF	TGCAGTGCTGAGCGCAACTATGGCTACACCTTC
TRBV7-9	.	TRBJ2-2	TRBD1	CASSHSRDRPVNTGELFF	TGTGCCAGCAGCCACTCCCGGGACAGGCCCGTGAACACCGGGGAGCTGTTTTTT
TRBV4-1	.	TRBJ1-3	TRBD1	CASSQNQGGIGNTIYF	TGCGCCAGCAGCCAGAACCAGGGGGGAATTGGAAACACCATATATTTT
TRBV7-9	medium-sized	TRBJ2-7	.	CASSLTPYYEQYF	TGTGCCAGCAGCTTAACACCCTACTACGAGCAGTACTTC
TRBV7-9	.	TRBJ1-4	.	CASSLEPDRLFF	TGTGCCAGCAGCTTAGAGCCAGACCGTCTGTTTTTT
TRBV6-4	medium-sized	TRBJ2-1	TRBD2	CASSVLAGANNEQFF	TGTGCCAGCAGTGTACTAGCGGGGGCAAACAATGAGCAGTTCTTC
TRBV27	.	TRBJ1-1	.	CASTTGQNTEAFF	TGTGCCAGCACCACCGGACAGAACACTGAAGCTTTCTTT
TRBV4-2	.	TRBJ2-7	.	CASSQVGRAYEQYF	TGTGCCAGCAGCCAAGTAGGCCGAGCCTACGAGCAGTACTTC
TRBV10-1	.	TRBJ2-5	TRBD1	CASRKTGYKETQYF	TGCGCCAGCAGAAAGACAGGGTACAAAGAGACCCAGTACTTC
TRBV5-4	.	TRBJ2-1	TRBD2	CASSLGETSGVLKWEQFF	TGTGCCAGCAGCCTGGGGGAGACTAGCGGGGTTCTTAAGTGGGAGCAGTTCTTC
TRBV19	.	TRBJ2-1	.	CASSIGDSSYNEQFF	TGTGCCAGTAGTATAGGAGATAGCTCCTACAATGAGCAGTTCTTC
TRBV6-2/TRBV6-3	.	TRBJ1-5	TRBD1	CASSYSGTGVYSNQPQHF	TGTGCCAGCAGTTACTCCGGGACAGGGGTATATAGCAATCAGCCCCAGCATTTT
TRBV5-6	.	TRBJ2-7	.	CASSFGVRIYEQYF	TGTGCCAGCAGCTTCGGGGTGAGGATCTACGAGCAGTACTTC
TRBV6-5	.	TRBJ2-7	TRBD1	CASSPGTDYEQYF	TGTGCCAGCAGTCCCGGGACAGATTACGAGCAGTACTTC
TRBV6-2/TRBV6-3	few	TRBJ1-5	.	CASSESSGEGQPQHF	TGTGCCAGCAGCGAATCGTCGGGGGAGGGCCAGCCCCAGCATTTT
TRBV29-1	once	TRBJ2-1	.	CSASGRNNEQFF	TGCAGCGCCTCGGGTCGCAACAATGAGCAGTTCTTC
TRBV5-4	few	TRBJ1-3	.	CASSLSGSGNTIYF	TGTGCCAGCAGCTTGTCGGGCTCTGGAAACACCATATATTTT
TRBV7-8	.	TRBJ1-2	.	CASSLASGTAYGYTF	TGTGCCAGCAGCTTAGCTTCCGGGACGGCGTATGGCTACACCTTC
TRBV6-2/TRBV6-3	few	TRBJ2-6	.	CASSYSIGGANVLTF	TGTGCCAGCAGTTACTCGATAGGTGGGGCCAACGTCCTGACTTTC
TRBV7-9	.	TRBJ1-4	.	CASSPTDSSTNEKLFF	TGTGCCAGCAGCCCTACGGACAGCTCGACTAATGAAAAACTGTTTTTT